This TCR beta chain appears in the sequencing data of a study of T cell responses to AZD1222 COVID-19 vaccine (dated by TCRdb to about 2021). Background on the whole study: A total of just over 230 trial participants underwent TCR sequencing, of whom about 200 had received two doses of AZD1222 and about 25 had received two doses of the MenACWY control vaccine. Trial participants were enrolled by age into subgroups of 18-55, 56-69 and 70-plus years, and roughly 150, 30 and 60 TCR-sequenced participants, respectively, were included in these subgroups. The paper as a whole reports these results and caveats: The 56-69-year group was small, and its depth increase did not reach significance, likely because of low power. Reportedly, almost half of the unique spike-specific TCRs recognized epitopes lying outside the regions that are mutated in the B.1.351 and B.1.1.7 variants. Conclusions about previously exposed vaccinees were limited because only six AZD1222 recipients were SARS-CoV-2 seropositive at baseline. Spike-specific TCR breadth and depth rose significantly after two AZD1222 doses compared with day 0 and with MenACWY recipients. Most participants were white British and females outnumbered males, and the authors suggested that clonal diversity may have been underestimated. Because no day 14 peak-response samples were available, repertoires were characterized only after the peak T cell response. CD4 TCRs associated with the vaccine covered the entire spike protein, and the dominant responses were in regions 160-218 and 743-854.

The germline V gene provides CDR1 MNHEY and CDR2 SVGAGI. V and J are truncated by 2 bases and 1 base respectively, leaving an intervening sequence of 14 bases. Including cysteine and phenylalanine, the CDR3 has 16 amino acids. The entry retains the CDR3 DNA only, 48 bases that are in frame from base 1. Sample time point, as interpreted from the label and publication: about 28 days (+/-7) after the second vaccine dose. AZD1222 recipients given second doses at about 4 weeks or at about 12 weeks were pooled, since spike-specific TCR depth and breadth were not found to differ between the two schedules. Samples from vaccinated people were obtained from the UK trials COV001 and COV002, which included a single-blind randomized controlled phase 2/3 trial of AZD1222 (ChAdOx1 nCoV-19) in healthy adults. For TCRbeta chain sequencing, PBMC samples were collected from trial participants at day 0 and at day 28 after the second dose.

A word on this clone: It has no known antigen specificity. The sample holds no much larger clone one base away, and base qualities are not on file.

The CDR3 regions of human TCRbeta chains were analyzed by immunosequencing. The published analysis was carried out like this. Repertoire TCRs were matched against a reference library of SARS-CoV-2-specific TCRs generated with the MIRA antigen-specificity platform. Breadth was defined as the fraction of unique TCRs that were SARS-CoV-2-associated, and depth was defined as the fraction of total T cells that were SARS-CoV-2-associated. Each spike-specific TCR was assigned to its reactive spike region and to a CD4 or CD8 class using the MIRA data. Log10-transformed breadth and depth values were compared by one-way ANOVA with Sidak's multiple comparisons tests. TCRdb provides this immuneACCESS table in a form limited to in-frame rearrangements. Some clones are lacking; in checked studies, under half of them reflect an unresolved V gene, and why the rest are absent is not known. V and J calls and clone size are those listed in that table; D and trimming were worked out from the DNA. The sample table records 140,000 to 150,000 clones; more than 70% of these occur just once. In total, the top ten clones hold approximately 5% of the sample.

This sequence uses TRBV6-5 and TRBJ1-1; 5 matching bases give a weak D call of TRBD1. The receptor comes from an adult who received the AZD1222 COVID-19 vaccine. Source: peripheral blood, taken 28 days after the second AZD1222 dose. The DNA sequence is TGTGCCAGCAGTTACCGGGCAGGGCCCACGAACACTGAAGCTTTCTTT. Its protein product is CASSYRAGPTNTEAFF.